This is a list of T cell receptor beta chains from one sample in a study of radiotherapy plus CTLA-4 blockade in lung cancer. Method: immunoSEQ multiplex PCR; TCRdb's copy keeps in-frame clones and lacks some. The sample has 45,000 or so clones; roughly 76% are singletons. Source: peripheral blood, taken from a patient treated with radiotherapy plus ipilimumab. Receptor source: a human donor with non-small cell lung cancer who had stable disease on radiotherapy plus ipilimumab. Both conserved end residues are trimmed from each CDR3. The D gene is left open where the match is weak.

CDR3 protein: ASSHGTSGGGSYEQY
J gene: TRBJ2-7
V gene: TRBV7-2
D gene: TRBD2

CDR3 protein: ASSSGQDPEKLF
J gene: TRBJ1-4
V gene: TRBV19
D gene: TRBD1

CDR3 protein: ASSEANRGDTQY
J gene: TRBJ2-3
V gene: TRBV6-1
D gene: TRBD1

CDR3 protein: SVEDGTLGGYT
J gene: TRBJ1-2
V gene: TRBV29-1
D gene: -

CDR3 protein: ASSPASQGSPYGYT
J gene: TRBJ1-2
V gene: TRBV5-4
D gene: TRBD1

CDR3 protein: ASSSVTGGGTGELF
J gene: TRBJ2-2
V gene: TRBV5-4
D gene: -

CDR3 protein: ASSQEAVSTRYGYT
J gene: TRBJ1-2
V gene: TRBV4-3
D gene: -

CDR3 protein: ASRAGSSYNEQF
J gene: TRBJ2-1
V gene: TRBV6-5
D gene: TRBD2

CDR3 protein: ATGTVGTDTQY
J gene: TRBJ2-3
V gene: TRBV2
D gene: -

CDR3 protein: ASSITGGPIDTQY
J gene: TRBJ2-3
V gene: TRBV11-2
D gene: TRBD2

CDR3 protein: SVGGQVERDQPQH
J gene: TRBJ1-5
V gene: TRBV29-1
D gene: TRBD1

CDR3 protein: ASRGGGSVGKLF
J gene: TRBJ1-4
V gene: TRBV14
D gene: -

CDR3 protein: ASSNRDYNSPLH
J gene: TRBJ1-6
V gene: TRBV19
D gene: -

CDR3 protein: ASSPSGQANSPLH
J gene: TRBJ1-6
V gene: TRBV18
D gene: -

CDR3 protein: ASSPTGGIQGEAF
J gene: TRBJ1-1
V gene: TRBV5-4
D gene: TRBD1

CDR3 protein: ASSQRTNSPLH
J gene: TRBJ1-6
V gene: TRBV10-1
D gene: -

CDR3 protein: ASSLRQGSGNEQF
J gene: TRBJ2-1
V gene: TRBV5-1
D gene: TRBD1

CDR3 protein: ASSSFRGRTGELF
J gene: TRBJ2-2
V gene: TRBV7-2
D gene: TRBD1

CDR3 protein: ASSLDPNTGELF
J gene: TRBJ2-2
V gene: TRBV5-4
D gene: -

CDR3 protein: ASRLRGAEGYT
J gene: TRBJ1-2
V gene: TRBV28
D gene: -

CDR3 protein: ASSSFLRGGSWPQH
J gene: TRBJ1-5
V gene: TRBV27
D gene: -

CDR3 protein: ASSLAQGAGANVLT
J gene: TRBJ2-6
V gene: TRBV7-8
D gene: -

CDR3 protein: ASSFLPPGQGQANYGYT
J gene: TRBJ1-2
V gene: TRBV5-5
D gene: TRBD1

CDR3 protein: SVLSGMDGYT
J gene: TRBJ1-2
V gene: TRBV29-1
D gene: -

CDR3 protein: ASSTGQGGSPLH
J gene: TRBJ1-6
V gene: TRBV5-6
D gene: TRBD1

CDR3 protein: SVLIGGRRT
J gene: TRBJ1-2
V gene: TRBV29-1
D gene: -

CDR3 protein: ASSLPSGKRDYGYT
J gene: TRBJ1-2
V gene: TRBV28
D gene: -

CDR3 protein: ASSPSGQGVAPLH
J gene: TRBJ1-6
V gene: TRBV7-2
D gene: TRBD1

CDR3 protein: ASSLGGRVSSGANVLT
J gene: TRBJ2-6
V gene: TRBV5-4
D gene: -

CDR3 protein: ATTAGGPAGELF
J gene: TRBJ2-2
V gene: TRBV6-1
D gene: TRBD2

CDR3 protein: ASSVSGKLEAF
J gene: TRBJ1-1
V gene: TRBV2
D gene: -

CDR3 protein: ASSYLGRDYGYT
J gene: TRBJ1-2
V gene: TRBV6-5
D gene: -

CDR3 protein: ASSKALVWYQETQY
J gene: TRBJ2-5
V gene: TRBV21-1
D gene: -

CDR3 protein: ASSTRTSGVIWETQY
J gene: TRBJ2-5
V gene: TRBV11-1
D gene: TRBD2

CDR3 protein: ASSSGLAAYNEQF
J gene: TRBJ2-1
V gene: TRBV11-3
D gene: TRBD2

CDR3 protein: ASSYSYGSTEAF
J gene: TRBJ1-1
V gene: TRBV6-5
D gene: -

CDR3 protein: AISLNREVRELF
J gene: TRBJ2-2
V gene: TRBV10-3
D gene: -

CDR3 protein: ASSPATFTGELF
J gene: TRBJ2-2
V gene: TRBV7-2
D gene: -

CDR3 protein: ASSSDRERDTQY
J gene: TRBJ2-3
V gene: TRBV6-5
D gene: TRBD1

CDR3 protein: ASSLDRVYGYT
J gene: TRBJ1-2
V gene: TRBV14
D gene: TRBD1

CDR3 protein: ASSLGTGPRDT
J gene: TRBJ1-2
V gene: TRBV7-9
D gene: TRBD1

CDR3 protein: AISPEEYNEQF
J gene: TRBJ2-1
V gene: TRBV10-3
D gene: -

CDR3 protein: ASSFFGGLSGNTIY
J gene: TRBJ1-3
V gene: TRBV5-8
D gene: -

CDR3 protein: ASSDSYATGELF
J gene: TRBJ2-2
V gene: TRBV6-4
D gene: -

CDR3 protein: ASSNRGGTGELF
J gene: TRBJ2-2
V gene: TRBV25-1
D gene: -

CDR3 protein: ASSLTGETEAF
J gene: TRBJ1-1
V gene: TRBV6-4
D gene: TRBD1

CDR3 protein: ASSGPGRINEQF
J gene: TRBJ2-1
V gene: TRBV21-1
D gene: -

CDR3 protein: ASSLHGEQSEAF
J gene: TRBJ1-1
V gene: TRBV11-3
D gene: -